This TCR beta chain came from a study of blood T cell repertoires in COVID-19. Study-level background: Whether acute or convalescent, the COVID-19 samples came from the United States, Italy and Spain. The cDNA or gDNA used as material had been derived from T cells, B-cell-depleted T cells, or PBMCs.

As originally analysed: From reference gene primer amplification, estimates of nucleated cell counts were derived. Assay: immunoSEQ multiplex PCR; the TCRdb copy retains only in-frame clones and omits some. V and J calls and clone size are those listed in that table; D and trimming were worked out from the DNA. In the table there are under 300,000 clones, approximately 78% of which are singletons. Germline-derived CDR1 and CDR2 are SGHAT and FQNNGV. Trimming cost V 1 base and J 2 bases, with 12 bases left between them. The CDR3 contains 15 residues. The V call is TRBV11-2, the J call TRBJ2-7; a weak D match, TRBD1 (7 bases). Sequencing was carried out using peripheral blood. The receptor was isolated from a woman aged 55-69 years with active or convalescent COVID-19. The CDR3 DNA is TGTGCCAGCAGCTTAGCTACAGGGGAGGCCTACGAGCAGTACTTC. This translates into CASSLATGEAYEQYF.